A selection of T cell receptor beta chains follows, all from one sample in a study of cytomegalovirus exposure and HLA in healthy donors. Clones were sequenced by immunoSEQ multiplex PCR, and TCRdb holds only the in-frame ones, with some missing. Its table records some 110,000 clones. The sample consisted of PBMCs. These receptors originate from a man aged 25 to 40 in good health and CMV-seronegative. The CDR3 runs from the conserved cysteine through the conserved F or W. Fields, in order: CDR3 length, J gene, D gene, V gene, CDR3 DNA, CDR3 protein. The D gene is left open where the match is weak.

>21|TRBJ2-2|TRBD2|TRBV7-8
TGTGCCAGCAGCTTAGACCCAACAAAACTAGCGGGGGGCCTTAACACCGGGGAGCTGTTTTTT
CASSLDPTKLAGGLNTGELFF
>14|TRBJ1-6|.|TRBV7-6
TGTGCCAGCAGCCCAGGACAGTATAATTCACCCCTCCACTTT
CASSPGQYNSPLHF
>12|TRBJ2-2|.|TRBV10-3
TGTGCCATCCGAGACAGCGCCGGGGAGCTGTTTTTT
CAIRDSAGELFF
>14|TRBJ1-2|.|TRBV6-5
TGTGCCAGCAGTAAGAGACAAAGTAACTATGGCTACACCTTC
CASSKRQSNYGYTF
>11|TRBJ1-2|.|TRBV6-5
TGTGCCAGCAGTTGGGAAAGGGGAAGAACCTTC
CASSWERGRTF
>12|TRBJ2-1|TRBD1|TRBV5-1
TGCGCCAGCAGCAATCGGACAGGGCCGGCGTTCTTC
CASSNRTGPAFF
>15|TRBJ2-7|TRBD1|TRBV11-2
TGTGCCAACAGCTTAGATTACAGGGGTCCCTACGAGCAGTACTTC
CANSLDYRGPYEQYF
>15|TRBJ2-2|.|TRBV18
TGTGCCAGCTCATTCCAGGTCCACGACACCGGGGAGCTGTTTTTT
CASSFQVHDTGELFF
>12|TRBJ1-1|.|TRBV28
TGTGCCAGCAGTCTCCGTTATACTGAAGCTTTCTTT
CASSLRYTEAFF
>14|TRBJ1-1|.|TRBV30
TGTGCCTGGAGTGTAAACGGGAAGGGCACTGAAGCTTTCTTT
CAWSVNGKGTEAFF
>14|TRBJ2-3|TRBD2|TRBV29-1
TGCAGCGTTGAAGGGCGGGGGGTTACAGATACGCAGTATTTT
CSVEGRGVTDTQYF
>16|TRBJ2-2|.|TRBV7-8
TGTGCCAGCAGATTACTGGCGGGTCCGAACACCGGGGAGCTGTTTTTT
CASRLLAGPNTGELFF
>17|TRBJ2-5|TRBD1|TRBV7-2
TGTGCCAGCAGCTTAAGGCCCACCCGACAGGGGATGGAGACCCAGTACTTC
CASSLRPTRQGMETQYF
>15|TRBJ2-7|TRBD1|TRBV27
TGTGCCAGCAGTTCGGGAGACAGGGGGGGGTACGAGCAGTACTTC
CASSSGDRGGYEQYF
>14|TRBJ2-2|.|TRBV19
TGTGCCAGTAGAAAGATGGGCGGGGCCGGGGAGCTGTTTTTT
CASRKMGGAGELFF
>15|TRBJ2-6|.|TRBV2
TGTGCCAGCAGTGATGCGGGGACCGGGGCCAACGTCCTGACTTTC
CASSDAGTGANVLTF
>16|TRBJ2-2|TRBD1|TRBV19
TGTGCCAGTAGTCGTGGGACAGGGTCGGGCACCGGGGAGCTGTTTTTT
CASSRGTGSGTGELFF
>14|TRBJ2-3|.|TRBV2
TGTGCCAGCAGTGAAGCGCTTGTGACAGATCCGCAGTATTTT
CASSEALVTDPQYF
>15|TRBJ2-1|TRBD2|TRBV5-1
TGCGCCAGCAGCTTGGACCCTAGCGGGGGGGCTGAGCAGTTCTTC
CASSLDPSGGAEQFF
>13|TRBJ1-2|.|TRBV2
TGTGCCAGCAATACCAGGGCGCCCTATGGCTACACCTTC
CASNTRAPYGYTF
>13|TRBJ2-1|.|TRBV7-2
TGTGCCAGCAGCTTGGGGCCCTACAATGAGCAGTTCTTC
CASSLGPYNEQFF
>15|TRBJ1-6|TRBD1|TRBV30
TGTGCCTGGAGTGGGGTGGGCAGGGGGAATTCACCCCTCCACTTT
CAWSGVGRGNSPLHF
>15|TRBJ2-1|TRBD2|TRBV29-1
TGCAGCGTTAGTAGGACTAGCGGAGTCTACAATGAGCAGTTCTTC
CSVSRTSGVYNEQFF
>18|TRBJ2-1|TRBD2|TRBV13
TGTGCCAGCAGCTCAGGACTAGCGGGGACCCACTCCTACAATGAGCAGTTCTTC
CASSSGLAGTHSYNEQFF
>15|TRBJ2-5|TRBD2|TRBV15
TGTGCCACCAGCAGATCGCCTAGCGGGGGGGAGACCCAGTACTTC
CATSRSPSGGETQYF
>15|TRBJ2-1|TRBD2|TRBV7-9
TGTGCCAGCAGCTTAGTGGGGGGGAACTACAATGAGCAGTTCTTC
CASSLVGGNYNEQFF
>14|TRBJ2-5|TRBD1|TRBV28
TGTGCCAGCAGTTTGGCAGGGGGCCGGGAGACCCAGTACTTC
CASSLAGGRETQYF
>14|TRBJ1-5|.|TRBV19
TGTGCCAGCCGTAGACAGAGTAGCAATCAGCCCCAGCATTTT
CASRRQSSNQPQHF
>16|TRBJ1-5|TRBD1|TRBV18
TGTGCCAGCTCATCTCTCGGGACAGGGGGGCGGCAGCCCCAGCATTTT
CASSSLGTGGRQPQHF
>17|TRBJ1-3|.|TRBV4-2
TGTGCCAGCAGCCACTATGGACAGCAACACTCTGGAAACACCATATATTTT
CASSHYGQQHSGNTIYF
>13|TRBJ1-2|.|TRBV19
TGTGCCAGTAGTATCACAGGTGACTATGGCTACACCTTC
CASSITGDYGYTF
>15|TRBJ2-1|TRBD2|TRBV5-5
TGTGCCAGCAGCTCGGGACTAGCCAGCTACAATGAGCAGTTCTTC
CASSSGLASYNEQFF